The clone carrying this T cell receptor (beta chain) was counted between two and nine times. Antigen unknown. A single record per CDR3 protein comes from TCRdb applying MiXCR to the reads. Among under 600,000 distinct CDR3 sequences listed, 16% were seen once. The sample originates from a study of T cell repertoires in cytomegalovirus infection. On the study more broadly: It was the public TCR beta signatures that indicated both CMV infection and matching HLA type. The study, taken as a whole, reports: HLA-C-restricted CMV clonotypes gave the most frequent clonotype in two of eight donors. Individuals carrying CMV plus the relevant HLA were identified by cumulative frequency of public TCR beta families.

The sequencing input was CD8+ T cells from PBMCs. The TCR originated in a human donor in good health (CMV status not recorded). Some clones in this sample may be carry-over from other donors' samples.

The CDR3 coding sequence is TGTGCCAGCAGTCCAACCGGGACTAGCGCGAACAATGAGCAGTTCTTC. Translating gives CASSPTGTSANNEQFF. The chain is built from TRBV27 and TRBJ2-1, with 10 bases identical to TRBD2. The junction had 9 bases not matched to a gene; V was cut back by 5 bases and J by 5 bases. Germline V gives CDR1 MNHEY, CDR2 SMNVEV (reference sequence). The CDR3 has 16 residues.